This T cell receptor beta chain appears in the sequencing data of a study of T-cell reconstitution after alpha-beta-depleted transplantation in children. During its preparation, the TCRbeta library received unique molecular identifiers. TCRdb analysed the PCR reads with MiXCR anew, one entry per CDR3 protein. The table shows fewer than 550,000 distinct CDR3 sequences, with 15% to 20% occurring only once. The V end lost 3 bases, the J end lost 6 bases, and 13 bases lay between the germline ends. Germline CDR1 and CDR2: SGHVS and FNYEAQ. The CDR3 contains 14 residues. This chain uses TRBV7-6 with TRBJ2-3; a possible D gene is TRBD1 (6 bases). The specimen was PBMCs, mostly from graft donor cells, collected 360 days after TCRalphabeta/CD19-depleted stem cell transplant. The TCR sequence derives from a boy under two years old who had a stem cell transplant for Wiskott-Aldrich syndrome, so the T cells may come from the graft donor. CDR3: CASSLDRRRDTQYF. Written as DNA, the CDR3 is TGTGCCAGCAGCTTGGACAGACGGCGGGATACGCAGTATTTT.